This TCR beta chain was identified during a study of regulatory T cells in long-lasting Graves disease. Study-level findings and limits: When disease was persistent, TRBV28, TRBJ1-2 and TRBJ2-5 were the favored segments.

The CDR3 is made up of 12 amino acids. In germline, CDR1 is SQVTM, CDR2 ANQGSEA. The V gene lost 5 bases and the J gene lost 6 bases, with 10 bases spanning the gap. This clonotype was picked up many times. Its target is unknown. Time point defined: persistent/refractory GD, antithyroid drugs over 5 years with positive TRAb. Generation of the TCR library employed RNA extracted from PBMCs. American Thyroid Association guidelines were used to diagnose Graves' disease. Sequencing libraries for TCR beta were prepared with iRepertoire HTBI primers and Arm-PCR of CDR3 regions. In TCRdb, the multiplex PCR reads were re-called with MiXCR into one record per CDR3 protein. Of 430,000 or so distinct CDR3 sequences in the sample, roughly a fifth were seen once.

The sample was peripheral blood mononuclear cells (PBMCs), taken when the disease was refractory, from a patient treated with antithyroid drugs. This chain joins TRBV29-1 and TRBJ2-2; D call uncertain. The receptor comes from a female donor with Graves disease. The CDR3 sequence is CSVQQSAGELFF. The CDR3 region has the DNA TGCAGCGTTCAACAGTCGGCCGGGGAGCTGTTTTTT.